The clone carrying this TCR beta chain was counted once. Patients from Seattle were sampled longitudinally, starting during active infection. Using immunoSEQ multiplex PCR, the repertoire was profiled, and TCRdb retains in-frame clones only, with some absent. This sample has roughly 99,000 clones; 85% to 90% occur once, and the top ten carry around 2.1%. This specimen comes from a study of blood T cell repertoires in COVID-19. Overall study context: The cDNA or gDNA used as material had been derived from T cells, B-cell-depleted T cells, or PBMCs.

The ends were cut back, 1 base at V and 4 bases at J, with 14 bases in the middle. CDR3 length equals 16 residues. Germline lookup yields CDR1 SGHRS and CDR2 YFSETQ. The sequence was collected from a man aged 45-65 years with COVID-19, enrolled during active disease. V usage is TRBV5-1 and J usage is TRBJ2-2, with a weak D call TRBD2 (5 bases). Sequenced material: peripheral blood. The DNA for the CDR3 is TGCGCCAGCAGCTTGAAAGGCCCTGCGGGCACCGGGGAGCTGTTTTTT. This sequence encodes CASSLKGPAGTGELFF.